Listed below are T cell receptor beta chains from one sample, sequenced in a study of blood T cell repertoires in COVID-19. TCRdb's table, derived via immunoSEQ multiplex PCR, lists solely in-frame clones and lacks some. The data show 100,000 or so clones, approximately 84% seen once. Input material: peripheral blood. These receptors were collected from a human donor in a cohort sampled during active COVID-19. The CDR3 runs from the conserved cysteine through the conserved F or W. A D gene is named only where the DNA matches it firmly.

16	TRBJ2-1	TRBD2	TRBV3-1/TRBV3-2	TGTGCCAGCAGCCGGACTAGCGGGGGGGTGAAAAATGAGCAGTTCTTC	CASSRTSGGVKNEQFF
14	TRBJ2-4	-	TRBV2	TGTGCCAGCAGTGACAGGGTAGCCAAAAACATTCAGTACTTC	CASSDRVAKNIQYF
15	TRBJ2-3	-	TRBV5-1	TGCGCCAGCAGCTTTTCGGGGATTCAAACAGATACGCAGTATTTT	CASSFSGIQTDTQYF
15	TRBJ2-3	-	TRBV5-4	TGTGCCAGCAGAGAAGGGGGTTCAGGTACAGATACGCAGTATTTT	CASREGGSGTDTQYF
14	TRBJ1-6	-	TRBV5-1	TGCGCCAGCAGCTCCCTCTCCTATAATTCACCCCTCCACTTT	CASSSLSYNSPLHF
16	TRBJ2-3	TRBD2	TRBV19	TGTGCCAGTAGTCCAGGACTAGCATCGGCAACAGATACGCAGTATTTT	CASSPGLASATDTQYF
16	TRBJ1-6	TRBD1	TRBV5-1	TGCGCCAGCAGCTTGGCTACGGACAGGGGTAATTCACCCCTCCACTTT	CASSLATDRGNSPLHF
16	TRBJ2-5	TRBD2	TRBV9	TGTGCCAGCAGCGAGGGACTAGCGGGGGGGCGGGAGACCCAGTACTTC	CASSEGLAGGRETQYF
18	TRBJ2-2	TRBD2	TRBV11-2	TGTGCCAGCAGCCCGGGACTAGCGGGGGCCCTTAACACCGGGGAGCTGTTTTTT	CASSPGLAGALNTGELFF
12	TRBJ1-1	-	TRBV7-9	TGTGCCAGCAGCGTCGGGTTCACTGAAGCTTTCTTT	CASSVGFTEAFF
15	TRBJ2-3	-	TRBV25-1	TGTGCCAGCAGTGACAGGGGGGTCCTCACAGATACGCAGTATTTT	CASSDRGVLTDTQYF
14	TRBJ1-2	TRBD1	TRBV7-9	TGTGCCAGCAGCTCATTTGGGACAGGAGAAGGCTACACCTTC	CASSSFGTGEGYTF
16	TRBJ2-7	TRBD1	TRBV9	TGTGCCAGCAGCGTAGGAGGGGGAACAGGGGGATACGAGCAGTACTTC	CASSVGGGTGGYEQYF
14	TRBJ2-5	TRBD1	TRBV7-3	TGTGCCAGCAGCACAGGGGGCTGGAGGGAGACCCAGTACTTC	CASSTGGWRETQYF